The rows below give T cell receptor beta chains drawn from one sample of a study of blood T cell repertoires in COVID-19. Libraries were prepared by immunoSEQ multiplex PCR; TCRdb keeps only in-frame clonotypes and omits some of them. Of 250,000 to 300,000 clones detected, around 86% appear once; the ten largest clones hold less than 2%. Sequencing was done on a sample of PBMCs or T cells enriched from blood (not recorded which). All receptors derive from a woman between 40 and 55 years old who had recovered from COVID-19. Both conserved end residues are trimmed from each CDR3. Each record gives: V gene, CDR3 protein.

TRBV5-3 | ARSLVAGDVKTQY
TRBV18 | ASSPWTSTDTQY
TRBV7-8 | ASSSRTGVRDTEAF
TRBV5-1 | ASSRDRATEAF
TRBV12-3/TRBV12-4 | ASSDRGVTIY
TRBV7-9 | ASSTQGERYGYT
TRBV7-2 | ASRRGRNTEAF
TRBV7-9 | ASSSFYRGANEKLF
TRBV27 | ASSLSRDSAGGNEQF
TRBV11-2 | ASSAGVPYEQY
TRBV18 | ASSPGAGQPQH
TRBV3-1/TRBV3-2 | ASSQGLAASTDTQY
TRBV5-4 | ASSSDRLAGGRGELF
TRBV2 | ASSSTDSVNQPQH
TRBV10-2 | ASSESIRTGHGYT
TRBV6-5 | ASTGTLRETQY
TRBV18 | ASSPPSRDTQY
TRBV7-9 | ASSSRTGEAGYT
TRBV7-2 | ASSSDRGNTEAF
TRBV7-3 | ASSLPREVIIGNQPQH
TRBV20-1 | SASPLGSDRGYGYT
TRBV4-3 | ASSQGLAGTGYSQPQH
TRBV28 | ASSRDRTQPQH
TRBV5-1 | ASSLAGEKAF
TRBV10-3 | AISARLQDNEQF
TRBV14 | ASSQTGTSGSYEQF
TRBV7-9 | ASSLGGLDRSSYEQY
TRBV6-2/TRBV6-3 | ASSYGAKVGNQPQH
TRBV7-9 | ASSLSNRGAF
TRBV28 | ASTRGNTDTQY
TRBV19 | ASSIQGSGTGELF